These T cell receptor beta chains were read from a single sample in a study of shared clonotypes between healthy human individuals. Sequencing used immunoSEQ multiplex PCR; TCRdb keeps in-frame clones, though not all of them. The sample lists about half a million clones; around 74% were seen once. The source material was PBMCs. The origin of the receptors is a woman aged 40 to 50 in good health. Some clones in this sample may be carry-over from other donors' samples. CDR3s include the opening cysteine and the closing phenylalanine or tryptophan. A D gene is named only where the DNA matches it firmly.

d_gene | v_gene | CDR3aa
. | TRBV19 | CASSPKRDSGANVLTF
. | TRBV2 | CASSVEDNSYEQYF
. | TRBV6-1 | CASSEGWAGSGYTF
. | TRBV5-1 | CASSGGQTVYEQYF
TRBD2 | TRBV27 | CASSQGLGQFF
TRBD1 | TRBV6-1 | CASRGTGQETQYF
. | TRBV10-3 | CAISPEGFNQPQHF
. | TRBV5-5 | CASTFGLGGDTQYF
. | TRBV13 | CASSLTTGELFF
. | TRBV6-5 | CASRDLLYEQYF
. | TRBV7-6 | CASSPRRGRASDTQYF
. | TRBV28 | CASREGPSLFF
. | TRBV28 | CASSLSTPDNYGYTF
TRBD2 | TRBV7-3 | CASSLDGTSEGELFF
. | TRBV28 | CASSLWGRRSTDTQYF
TRBD1 | TRBV7-8 | CASSPLTGLITGELFF
. | TRBV6-6 | CASSPKENTEAFF
. | TRBV6-4 | CASGSGRPNEKLFF
. | TRBV18 | CASSRGGNTEAFF
TRBD1 | TRBV29-1 | CSTEEGAIPGEAFF
TRBD2 | TRBV5-1 | CASSLAAGEEETQYF
. | TRBV5-1 | CASSSSGIYGYTF
. | TRBV27 | CASSFRRYQPQHF
TRBD1 | TRBV19 | CASSRGTVRENEQFF
. | TRBV4-3 | CASSLTGLPNTEAFF
. | TRBV29-1 | CSVNFRSTEAFF
. | TRBV7-3 | CASSFSWGQAQYF
TRBD1 | TRBV19 | CASSPRDRGRDTQYF
. | TRBV6-1 | CASSLRVWDTIYF
TRBD1 | TRBV5-1 | CASSITGTGGRETQYF
TRBD2 | TRBV7-2 | CASSLARGTEQYF
. | TRBV7-2 | CASSLALGPGNTIYF
. | TRBV14 | CASSQAGGFTYNEQFF
TRBD2 | TRBV4-3 | CASSQGLAGSYNEQFF
. | TRBV19 | CASSIAGSYSNQPQHF
. | TRBV4-2 | CASSQERTGGGNTEAFF
. | TRBV5-1 | CASSLGSGGLQETQYF
TRBD1 | TRBV29-1 | CSVTGGPNQPQHF
. | TRBV5-6 | CASRGDGLPYGQYF
. | TRBV11-2 | CASSEGVGGTDTQYF
. | TRBV19 | CASSPNVYTQYF
. | TRBV27 | CASSFISPGGTKNTEAFF
TRBD2 | TRBV5-4 | CASSLFVGLAEQETQYF
. | TRBV5-8 | CASTGFSPLHF
. | TRBV11-2 | CASSLTQGSSGNTIYF
TRBD2 | TRBV4-1 | CASTPSSGSSYEQYF
TRBD2 | TRBV6-1 | CASSEGGRAGGELFF
. | TRBV27 | CASSPVRASYEQYF
. | TRBV27 | CASSPLGVLEGYTF
. | TRBV6-6 | CASSYPGVMNNEQFF
TRBD2 | TRBV15 | CATSRTGGPTYEQYF
TRBD2 | TRBV11-2 | CASSNSGTTDREQYF
TRBD1 | TRBV19 | CASSLRHGQGANQPQHF
TRBD2 | TRBV15 | CATSRGMGLAGLNQFF
. | TRBV30 | CAWRLYRGIPPTNTEAFF
. | TRBV13 | CASSDPYSYEQYF
. | TRBV12-5 | CASGPGNTGELFF